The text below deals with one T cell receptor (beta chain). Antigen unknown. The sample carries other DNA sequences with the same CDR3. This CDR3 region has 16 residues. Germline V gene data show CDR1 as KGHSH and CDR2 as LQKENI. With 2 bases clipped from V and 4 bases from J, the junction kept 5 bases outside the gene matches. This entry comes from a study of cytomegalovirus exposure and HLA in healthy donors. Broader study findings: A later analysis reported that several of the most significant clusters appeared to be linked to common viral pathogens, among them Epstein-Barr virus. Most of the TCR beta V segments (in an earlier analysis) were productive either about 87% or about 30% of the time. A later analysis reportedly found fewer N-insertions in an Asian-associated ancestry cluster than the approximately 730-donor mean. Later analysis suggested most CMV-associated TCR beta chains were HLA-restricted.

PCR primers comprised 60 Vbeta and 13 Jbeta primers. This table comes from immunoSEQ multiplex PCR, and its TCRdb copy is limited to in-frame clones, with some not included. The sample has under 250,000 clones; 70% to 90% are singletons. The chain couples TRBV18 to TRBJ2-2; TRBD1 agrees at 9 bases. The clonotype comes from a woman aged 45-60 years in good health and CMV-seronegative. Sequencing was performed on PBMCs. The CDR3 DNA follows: TGTGCCAGCTCACCAGTGGGACAGGGCGGCACCGGGGAGCTGTTTTTT. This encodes CASSPVGQGGTGELFF.